These 32 T cell receptor beta chains came from one sample sequenced in a study of cytomegalovirus exposure and HLA in healthy donors. Both 60 Vbeta primers and 13 Jbeta primers went into the PCR. TCRdb keeps only in-frame clones here, not all; method: immunoSEQ multiplex PCR. Of about 100,000 clones in the sample, approximately 80% were seen once. Sequenced material: PBMCs. All receptors derive from a female donor in good health and CMV-seropositive.

This clone occurred once. The chain carries TRBV28 and TRBJ1-1; D ambiguous. In germline, CDR1 is MDHEN, CDR2 SYDVKM. V was trimmed by 5 bases and J by 0 bases, leaving 16 bases between them. This CDR3 is 16 amino acids long. The CDR3, as DNA: TGTGCCAGCAGTCTCTACTCGACAAGGATGAACACTGAAGCTTTCTTT. Amino acid sequence: CASSLYSTRMNTEAFF.

This clone was detected only a few times. J is TRBJ1-3 and V is TRBV9, with a weak D call TRBD1 (5 bases). The CDR3 loop spans 16 amino acids. Trimming took 0 bases from V and 2 from J, leaving 12 bases between them. Germline loops: CDR1 SGDLS, CDR2 YYNGEE. The CDR3 spells CASSVDPQGAGNTIYF. In DNA form, the CDR3 reads TGTGCCAGCAGCGTAGACCCTCAAGGGGCTGGAAACACCATATATTTT.

This clone was seen a few times. The V and J genes are TRBV4-2 and TRBJ1-2; D is uncertain. Germline loops: CDR1 LGHNA, CDR2 YNFKEQ. The V gene lost 3 bases and the J gene lost 4 bases, with 9 bases spanning the gap. This CDR3 has 13 residues. The CDR3 nucleotides read TGTGCCAGCAGCCAGGAGGAAGGCTATGGCTACACCTTC. Encoded protein: CASSQEEGYGYTF.

There are a few counts of this clone. The chain uses TRBV5-4 and TRBJ1-4; 7 positions agree with TRBD1. The CDR3 runs to 15 residues. Germline values: CDR1 SGHNT, CDR2 YYREEE (reference sequence). V lost 5 bases, J lost 0 bases, and 4 bases stayed unmatched. The CDR3 sequence: CASREGQSTNEKLFF. CDR3 DNA: TGTGCCAGCAGGGAGGGACAGTCAACTAATGAAAAACTGTTTTTT.

This chain joins TRBV28 and TRBJ1-2; tentative D call: TRBD1 (6 bases). The CDR3 contains 13 residues. CDR1 MDHEN and CDR2 SYDVKM come from the germline V gene. Trimming left V 5 bases short and J 8 bases short, with 15 bases between. For the CDR3, the DNA is TGTGCCAGCAGTAGGCAGGGGTTCTTGGGCTACACCTTC. Protein sequence: CASSRQGFLGYTF.

There are a few counts of this clone. The chain uses TRBV6-5 and TRBJ2-2, with a tentative D call TRBD2 (6 bases). The V end lost 5 bases, the J end lost 2 bases, and 9 bases lay between the germline ends. The CDR3 is made up of 14 amino acids. Germline loops: CDR1 MNHEY, CDR2 SVGAGI. In DNA form, the CDR3 reads TGTGCCAGCAGTGCGGGACGAAACACCGGGGAGCTGTTTTTT. Translating it yields CASSAGRNTGELFF.

J is TRBJ2-5 and V is TRBV5-1, with 13 bases that match TRBD2. V lost 2 bases, J lost 2 bases, and 6 bases stayed unmatched. The CDR3 covers 17 residues. The germline V gene encodes CDR1 SGHRS and CDR2 YFSETQ. Here the CDR3 DNA reads TGCGCCAGCAGCTTTGGACTAGCGGGAGTCGTACAAGAGACCCAGTACTTC. Translated: CASSFGLAGVVQETQYF.

This chain uses TRBV2 with TRBJ2-7; the match to TRBD2 covers 12 bases. The CDR3 extends over 14 amino acids. The germline V gene has CDR1 SNHLY and CDR2 FYNNEI. V dropped 3 bases and J dropped 4; count of bases not matched to a gene: 1. The CDR3 loop reads CASSDGLAGYEQYF. CDR3 bases: TGTGCCAGCAGTGATGGACTAGCGGGGTACGAGCAGTACTTC.

V is TRBV4-3 and J is TRBJ2-2; D ambiguous. Germline CDR1 reads LGHNA; CDR2 reads YSLEER. The V and J ends lost 0 bases and 7 bases respectively, with 12 bases between them. This CDR3 region has 15 residues. CDR3 nucleotides: TGCGCCAGCAGCCAAGATCAAAGACGGAGCGGGGAGCTGTTTTTT. It is translated as CASSQDQRRSGELFF.

This CDR3 reads CASSRQGARTSPLHF. The CDR3 DNA follows: TGTGCCAGCAGCCGACAGGGGGCGAGGACTTCACCCCTCCACTTT. V usage is TRBV14 and J usage is TRBJ1-6, with 10 bases fitting TRBD1. This CDR3 has 15 amino acids. Germline assignment: CDR1 SGHDN and CDR2 FVKESK. V lost 4 bases and J lost 9; bases outside the gene matches: 6.

The gene calls are TRBV18 and TRBJ2-7, with a possible D match to TRBD1 (5 bases). The ends were cut back, 3 bases at V and 5 bases at J, with 11 bases in the middle. CDR3 length: 13 residues. Germline values: CDR1 KGHSH, CDR2 LQKENI. The CDR3 sequence: CASSPQGIHEQYF. In DNA form, the CDR3 reads TGTGCCAGCTCACCGCAGGGTATACACGAGCAGTACTTC.

The chain employs TRBV7-2 and TRBJ2-5; TRBD2 matches at 7 bases. Germline assignment: CDR1 SGHTA and CDR2 FQGNSA. The CDR3 is 17 residues long. The junction had 11 bases not matched to a gene; V was cut back by 3 bases and J by 1 base. In DNA, the CDR3 is TGTGCCAGCAGCTTTCGCTGGGCTAGCGGTTTCCAAGAGACCCAGTACTTC. Translation: CASSFRWASGFQETQYF.

The chain couples TRBV6-1 to TRBJ2-1, with 10 nucleotides matching TRBD2. V gave up 7 bases and J gave up 7 bases; unmatched junction bases: 10. The CDR3 covers 15 residues. Germline CDR1 MNHNS, CDR2 SASEGT. CDR3: CASNPIAGGGNEQFF. The CDR3 DNA follows: TGTGCCAGCAACCCAATAGCGGGGGGCGGGAATGAGCAGTTCTTC.

This clone has a single count. The chain is built from TRBV7-8 and TRBJ1-2; tentatively, D is TRBD1 (6 bases). Germline CDR1 and CDR2: SGHVS and FQNEAQ. V dropped 6 bases and J dropped 5 bases, with 10 bases sitting between them. The CDR3 is 12 residues long. The CDR3 bases are TGTGCCAGCAGTTCCACAGGGTATGGCTACACCTTC. This sequence encodes CASSSTGYGYTF.

By sample share, this clone is medium-sized. CDR3 protein: CASSLIGDRGHEQYF. The CDR3 bases are TGCGCCAGCAGCTTGATAGGGGACAGGGGGCACGAGCAGTACTTC. The genes are TRBV5-1 and TRBJ2-7; 12 positions match TRBD1. This CDR3 has 15 residues. The V segment lost 1 base and the J segment 5 bases; nucleotides outside the gene matches: 4. Looked up from germline, CDR1 is SGHRS and CDR2 is YFSETQ.

This clone was seen more than once but under ten times. The chain joins TRBV18 to TRBJ2-7, with 9 bases identical to TRBD1. CDR3 length: 15 residues. Germline CDR1 is KGHSH and CDR2 is LQKENI. V lost 4 bases and J lost 4; bases outside the gene matches: 8. CDR3 nucleotides: TGTGCCAGCTCACGGCCGGGACAGGGAATTTACGAGCAGTACTTC. Its protein is CASSRPGQGIYEQYF.

J is TRBJ1-2 and V is TRBV4-1; 7 nucleotides match TRBD1. Germline V gene data show CDR1 as MGHRA and CDR2 as YSYEKL. This CDR3 has 15 residues. The J segment lost 0 bases and the V segment lost 4 bases, leaving 5 bases of the junction unmatched. The CDR3 reads CASSPPDRPNYGYTF. CDR3 bases: TGCGCCAGCAGCCCTCCGGACAGGCCTAACTATGGCTACACCTTC.

The chain is built from TRBV6-1 and TRBJ1-2; D is uncertain. V dropped 2 bases and J dropped 9 bases, with 7 bases sitting between them. This CDR3 contains 11 residues. The germline V gene has CDR1 MNHNS and CDR2 SASEGT. CDR3 in amino acids: CASSESASYTF. CDR3 DNA: TGTGCCAGCAGTGAATCCGCTAGCTACACCTTC.

This chain uses TRBV5-6 with TRBJ1-1, with D hard to call. The CDR3 runs to 13 residues. Trimming stripped 3 bases from V and 2 bases from J, with 8 bases between. The germline gives CDR1 SGHDT, CDR2 YYEEEE. CDR3 in amino acids: CASSSGLNTEAFF. CDR3 DNA sequence: TGTGCCAGCAGCTCCGGACTTAACACTGAAGCTTTCTTT.

This sequence joins TRBV5-1 and TRBJ2-1, with D maybe TRBD2 (6 bases). The germline gives CDR1 SGHRS, CDR2 YFSETQ. The V end lost 3 bases, the J end lost 3 bases, and 13 bases lay between the germline ends. The CDR3 runs 15 residues. CDR3 sequence reads: CASSSQRANYNEQFF. CDR3 nucleotide sequence: TGCGCCAGCAGCTCTCAGCGGGCTAACTACAATGAGCAGTTCTTC.

This chain joins TRBV25-1 and TRBJ1-3; 7 nucleotides align to TRBD1. The V gene's germline CDR1 is MGHDK and CDR2 SYGVNS. The CDR3 covers 14 residues. The ends lost 0 bases at V and 7 bases at J; junction bases unmatched: 3. In DNA form, the CDR3 reads TGTGCCAGCAGTGAATACCGACAGGGTAACACCATATATTTT. It is translated as CASSEYRQGNTIYF.

The V call is TRBV7-9, the J call TRBJ2-7; 7 bases map to TRBD2. Trimming at V came to 3 bases and at J to 3 bases, leaving 5 bases not matched to a gene. This CDR3 comprises 14 residues. CDR1 is SEHNR and CDR2 is FQNEAQ in the germline V gene (reference sequence). Written as DNA, the CDR3 is TGTGCCAGCAGCTTGGGGGGGGTCGACTACGAGCAGTACTTC. Translated, it gives CASSLGGVDYEQYF.

The chain combines TRBV5-1 with TRBJ2-6; no definite D call. V shed 0 bases and J shed 0 bases, with 7 bases lying between them. CDR1 and CDR2 (germline): SGHRS, YFSETQ. The CDR3 is made up of 16 amino acids. CDR3 sequence: CASSLDSPSGANVLTF. The CDR3 DNA reads as TGCGCCAGCAGCTTGGACAGTCCCTCTGGGGCCAACGTCCTGACTTTC.

The chain carries TRBV28 and TRBJ1-4, with D possibly being TRBD1 (6 bases). V lost 10 bases, J lost 8 bases, and 14 bases lay in between. CDR1 and CDR2 (germline): MDHEN, SYDVKM. CDR3 length: 12 residues. CDR3 sequence reads: CATEQGREKLFF. CDR3 coding DNA: TGTGCCACTGAACAGGGAAGGGAAAAACTGTTTTTT.

The chain carries TRBV28 and TRBJ1-3; no reliable D call. The germline CDR1 and CDR2 sequences are MDHEN and SYDVKM. The CDR3 is 13 residues long. V lost 4 bases and J 0 bases, leaving 4 bases between the germline ends. The CDR3 DNA sequence: TGTGCCAGCAGTTCTAACTCTGGAAACACCATATATTTT. This gives the protein CASSSNSGNTIYF.

This clone was observed a handful of times. This chain links TRBV6-5 with TRBJ2-1; TRBD2 aligns across 7 bases. J gave up 5 bases and V 5 bases, and 3 bases lay outside the gene matches. CDR1 and CDR2 (germline): MNHEY, SVGAGI. This CDR3 spans 13 amino acids. CDR3 DNA sequence: TGTGCCAGCAGTCGGCTAGCGGACAATGAGCAGTTCTTC. It yields the protein CASSRLADNEQFF.

This rearrangement joins TRBV7-2 to TRBJ2-7; the match to TRBD2 covers 12 bases. The germline V gene has CDR1 SGHTA and CDR2 FQGNSA. This CDR3 is built from 19 residues. The J segment lost 3 bases and the V segment lost 1 base, leaving 13 bases of the junction unmatched. Written as DNA, the CDR3 is TGTGCCAGCAGCTTAGTCGCTCCCCTAGCGGGGGGGGCGAGCTACGAGCAGTACTTC. Amino acids: CASSLVAPLAGGASYEQYF.

The rearrangement joins TRBV29-1 to TRBJ2-3, with D possibly matching TRBD2 (6 bases). CDR3 length: 15 residues. Trimming shortened V by 1 base and J by 2 bases, and 13 bases separated the two germline ends. The germline V gene encodes CDR1 SQVTM and CDR2 ANQGSEA. The CDR3 DNA follows: TGCAGCGTTGAAGGCGGGAACACCAACACAGATACGCAGTATTTT. Translating it yields CSVEGGNTNTDTQYF.

The genes are TRBV7-6 and TRBJ1-1; TRBD1 aligns across 7 bases. This CDR3 is 15 amino acids long. Germline trimming cut 2 bases from V and 1 base from J; bases unmatched to any gene: 4. Germline CDR1 is SGHVS and CDR2 is FNYEAQ. DNA for the CDR3: TGTGCCAGCAGCTTAACAAAGGGGGCGAACACTGAAGCTTTCTTT. Protein sequence: CASSLTKGANTEAFF.

The genes are TRBV7-2 and TRBJ2-1; 9 bases match TRBD2. Germline trimming cut 1 base from V and 7 bases from J; bases unmatched to any gene: 5. The CDR3 has 15 residues. Germline V lookup: CDR1 SGHTA, CDR2 FQGNSA. The CDR3 spells CASSLVLRGGNEQFF. CDR3 in DNA: TGTGCCAGCAGCTTAGTCTTGCGGGGGGGAAATGAGCAGTTCTTC. The full variable domain, completed using reference TRBV7-2 and TRBJ2-1, is GAGVSQSPSNKVTEKGKDVELRCDPISGHTALYWYRQSLGQGLEFLIYFQGNSAPDKSGLPSDRFSAERTGGSVSTLTIQRTQQEDSAVYLCASSLVLRGGNEQFFGPGTRLTVL.

This clone was seen a handful of times. The DNA of the CDR3 is TGTGCCAGCAGCTCGCGGGCGGGTTGGGGCACAGATACGCAGTATTTT. It codes for CASSSRAGWGTDTQYF. The chain has TRBV5-4 and TRBJ2-3; a weak D match, TRBD2 (5 bases). Trimming removed 3 bases at V and 1 base at J, with 15 bases between. CDR1 is SGHNT, CDR2 YYREEE, per germline (reference sequence). The CDR3 contains 16 residues.

This chain joins TRBV4-1 and TRBJ2-4; 10 bases align to TRBD2. CDR1 and CDR2 (germline): MGHRA, YSYEKL. The CDR3 is 15 amino acids. Losses at the gene ends were 3 bases for V and 12 bases for J; bases not matched to a gene: 11. Here the CDR3 DNA reads TGCGCCAGCAGCCACAACAAGGACGGACTAGCGGATCAGTACTTC. Its translation: CASSHNKDGLADQYF.